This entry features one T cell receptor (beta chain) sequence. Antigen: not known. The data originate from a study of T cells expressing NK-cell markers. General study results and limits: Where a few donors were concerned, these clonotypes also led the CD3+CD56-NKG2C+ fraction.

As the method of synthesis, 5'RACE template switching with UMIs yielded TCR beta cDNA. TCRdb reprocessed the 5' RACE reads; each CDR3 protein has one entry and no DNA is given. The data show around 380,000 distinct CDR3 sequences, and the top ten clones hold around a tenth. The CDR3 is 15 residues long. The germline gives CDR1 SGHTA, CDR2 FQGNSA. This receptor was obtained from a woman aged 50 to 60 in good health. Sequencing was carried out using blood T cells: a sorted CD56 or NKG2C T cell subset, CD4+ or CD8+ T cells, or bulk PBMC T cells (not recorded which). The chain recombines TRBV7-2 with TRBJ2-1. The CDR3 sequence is CASSLAGANYNEQFF.